This TCR beta chain was retrieved from a study of cytomegalovirus exposure and HLA in healthy donors. Study outcomes and limitations: In terms of immune exposure information, only CMV serostatus was available. In vitro confirmation showed a few CMV-associated chains to be CMV antigen specific. Roughly uniform sequencing depth across donors was assumed, possibly incorrectly. Most CMV-associated TCR beta chains appeared HLA-restricted in a later analysis.

In the PCR, 60 Vbeta and 13 Jbeta primers were used. Only in-frame clones appear in the TCRdb table, and some are missing; sequencing was by immunoSEQ multiplex PCR. This sample has over 130,000 clones, with about three quarters found just once. Comment on this clone: The target antigen is unknown.

V shed 4 bases and J 5 bases; nucleotides not matched to a gene: 5. Germline assignment: CDR1 SGHRS and CDR2 YFSETQ. CDR3 length: 16 residues. Material: PBMCs. The TCR was taken from a woman aged 25 to 39 in good health and CMV-seronegative. The chain links TRBV5-1 to TRBJ2-5, with 16 bases matching TRBD2. The CDR3 sequence is CASSGTSGRAKETQYF. The CDR3 DNA follows: TGCGCCAGCAGCGGGACTAGCGGGAGGGCGAAGGAGACCCAGTACTTC.